The entry that follows covers one T cell receptor beta chain sequence. In germline, CDR1 is LGHNT, CDR2 FRNRAP. This CDR3 region has 13 residues. V lost 5 bases and J lost 12, with 19 bases in between. The data were obtained in a study of preoperative IRX-2 immunotherapy in early breast cancer. Sequenced by immunoSEQ multiplex PCR; TCRdb stores in-frame clones only, minus some. Here the sample spans under 20,000 clones, 70% to 90% being singletons. Documented treatment: preoperative locoregional IRX-2 cytokine immunotherapy. Preoperative locoregional IRX-2 cytokine immunotherapy was tested in the phase Ib source study.

This sample comprised lymph node tissue, obtained after IRX-2 immunotherapy. The V gene is TRBV12-5, the J gene TRBJ1-1; possibly TRBD1 for D (6 bases). The receptor was derived from a human donor with breast cancer. For the CDR3, the DNA is TGTGCTAGTGGTGGATCCGGGACACCCGTCTCTTTCTTT. This codes for CASGGSGTPVSFF.